These T cell receptor beta chains were read from a single sample in a study of blood T cell repertoires in COVID-19. Assay used: immunoSEQ multiplex PCR; TCRdb lists only in-frame clones, some missing. The sample yields about 260,000 clones, 75% to 90% seen once. Sequencing was done on a sample of peripheral blood. These receptors originate from a man younger than 45 with active or convalescent COVID-19. CDR3s include the opening cysteine and the closing phenylalanine or tryptophan. D genes are given only for firm matches. Some rows have no size entry. The others give once, few or many, or a class for an expanded clone.

>NA|TRBJ2-1|TRBD2|TRBV5-8
CASSRAGGAGNEQFF
TGTGCCAGCAGCCGAGCGGGGGGGGCGGGTAATGAGCAGTTCTTC
>NA|TRBJ1-5|TRBD1|TRBV19
CASTSGTGVVNQPQHF
TGTGCCAGTACATCGGGGACAGGGGTTGTCAATCAGCCCCAGCATTTT
>NA|TRBJ2-5|NA|TRBV5-6
CASSFWTAYQETQYF
TGTGCCAGCAGCTTTTGGACAGCGTACCAAGAGACCCAGTACTTC
>few|TRBJ1-1|TRBD1|TRBV12-5
CASGGQVPEAFF
TGTGCTAGTGGTGGACAGGTCCCTGAAGCTTTCTTT
>NA|TRBJ2-2|TRBD1|TRBV4-3
CASSYGTGVDTGELFF
TGCGCCAGCAGCTACGGGACAGGGGTTGATACCGGGGAGCTGTTTTTT
>NA|TRBJ1-5|NA|TRBV7-6
CASSSLQGEWSQPQHF
TGTGCCAGCAGCTCCCTACAGGGAGAATGGAGTCAGCCCCAGCATTTT
>NA|TRBJ2-7|TRBD2|TRBV29-1
CSVGGTSGNSYEQYF
TGCAGCGTTGGAGGAACTAGCGGAAACTCCTACGAGCAGTACTTC
>NA|TRBJ2-2|TRBD2|TRBV9
CASTQTSGGVTGELFF
TGTGCCAGCACCCAGACTAGCGGGGGCGTCACCGGGGAGCTGTTTTTT
>NA|TRBJ2-6|NA|TRBV11-2
CASSLEPPGIRISGANVLTF
TGTGCCAGCAGCTTAGAGCCGCCAGGGATCCGAATCTCTGGGGCCAACGTCCTGACTTTC
>NA|TRBJ2-3|TRBD2|TRBV30
CASGLAGGVMTDTQYF
TGTGCCTCAGGACTAGCGGGGGGGGTTATGACAGATACGCAGTATTTT
>NA|TRBJ2-5|NA|TRBV29-1
CSARLGSETQYF
TGCAGCGCCCGACTGGGTAGCGAGACCCAGTACTTC
>NA|TRBJ2-7|TRBD1|TRBV6-5
CASSFSRPDRSYEQYF
TGTGCCAGCAGTTTTTCAAGACCGGACAGGTCCTACGAGCAGTACTTC
>NA|TRBJ2-1|TRBD2|TRBV5-1
CASSLGAGGTNEQFF
TGCGCCAGCAGCTTGGGAGCGGGGGGGACCAATGAGCAGTTCTTC
>NA|TRBJ1-2|TRBD1|TRBV19
CASSILRDRGTGYTF
TGTGCCAGTAGTATACTTCGGGACAGGGGGACCGGCTACACCTTC
>NA|TRBJ1-3|NA|TRBV20-1
CSASGGNTIYF
TGCAGTGCTAGCGGTGGAAACACCATATATTTT
>NA|TRBJ1-6|NA|TRBV3-1/TRBV3-2
CASRPGTPSSYNSPLHF
TGTGCCAGCAGGCCCGGGACACCGAGCTCCTATAATTCACCCCTCCACTTT
>NA|TRBJ2-7|TRBD2|TRBV19
CASSRILAGGRRLEQYF
TGTGCCAGTAGTCGGATTCTAGCGGGGGGCCGCCGGTTGGAGCAGTACTTC